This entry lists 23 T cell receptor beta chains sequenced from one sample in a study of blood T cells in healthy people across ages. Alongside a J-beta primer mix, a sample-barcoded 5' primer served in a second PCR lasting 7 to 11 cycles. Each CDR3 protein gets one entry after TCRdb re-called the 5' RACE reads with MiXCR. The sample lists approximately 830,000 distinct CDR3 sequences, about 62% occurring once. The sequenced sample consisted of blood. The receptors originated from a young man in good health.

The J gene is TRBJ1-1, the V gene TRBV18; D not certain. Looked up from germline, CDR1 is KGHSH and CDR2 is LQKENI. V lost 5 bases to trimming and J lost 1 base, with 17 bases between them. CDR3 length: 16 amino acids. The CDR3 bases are TGTGCCAGCTCATTCACGGCGGATGGACGGAACACTGAAGCTTTCTTT. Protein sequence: CASSFTADGRNTEAFF.

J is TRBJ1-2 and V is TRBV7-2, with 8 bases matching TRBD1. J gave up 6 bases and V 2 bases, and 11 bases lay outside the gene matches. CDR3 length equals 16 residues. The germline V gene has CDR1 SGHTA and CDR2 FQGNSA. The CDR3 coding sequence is TGTGCCAGCAGCTTACCTCCGGGACAGGCCGCAAATGGCTACACCTTC. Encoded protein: CASSLPPGQAANGYTF.

The CDR3 sequence: CASTRQAIWATQYF. CDR3 in DNA: TGTGCCAGCACCCGACAGGCTATTTGGGCTACGCAGTATTTT. This chain connects TRBV7-9 to TRBJ2-3, with TRBD1 as a possible D gene (6 bases). Trimming took 7 bases from V and 8 from J, leaving 19 bases between them. CDR1 is SEHNR, CDR2 FQNEAQ, per germline (reference sequence). The CDR3 runs to 14 residues.

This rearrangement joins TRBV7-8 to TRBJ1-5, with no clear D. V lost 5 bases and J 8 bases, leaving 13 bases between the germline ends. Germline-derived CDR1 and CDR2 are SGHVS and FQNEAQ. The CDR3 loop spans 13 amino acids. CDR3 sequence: CASSPGLREPQHF. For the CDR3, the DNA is TGTGCCAGCAGCCCCGGGCTTCGGGAGCCCCAGCATTTT.

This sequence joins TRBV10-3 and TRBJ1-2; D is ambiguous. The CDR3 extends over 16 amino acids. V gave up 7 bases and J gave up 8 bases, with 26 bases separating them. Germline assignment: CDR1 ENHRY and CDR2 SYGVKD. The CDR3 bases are TGTGCCATCAACCCCCGCGGCCTCATGGACGGTAGGGGCTACACCTTC. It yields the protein CAINPRGLMDGRGYTF.

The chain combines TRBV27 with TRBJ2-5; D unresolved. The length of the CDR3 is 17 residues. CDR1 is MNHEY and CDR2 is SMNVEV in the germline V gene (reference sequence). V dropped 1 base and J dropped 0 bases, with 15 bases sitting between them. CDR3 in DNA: TGTGCCAGCAGTTTATACGGGTACCATAGAGACCAAGAGACCCAGTACTTC. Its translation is CASSLYGYHRDQETQYF.

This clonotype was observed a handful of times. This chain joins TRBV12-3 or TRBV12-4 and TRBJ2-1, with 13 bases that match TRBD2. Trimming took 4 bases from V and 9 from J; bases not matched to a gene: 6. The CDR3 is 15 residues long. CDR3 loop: CASSSTSGGAGEQFF. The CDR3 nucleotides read TGTGCCAGCAGTTCCACTAGCGGGGGGGCGGGTGAGCAGTTCTTC.

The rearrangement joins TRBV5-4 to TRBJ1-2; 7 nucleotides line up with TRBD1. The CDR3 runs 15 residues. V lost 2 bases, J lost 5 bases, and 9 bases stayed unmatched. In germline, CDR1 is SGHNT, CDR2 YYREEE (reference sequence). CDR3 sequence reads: CASSLPGQKGYGYTF. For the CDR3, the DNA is TGTGCCAGCAGCTTACCGGGACAGAAAGGTTATGGCTACACCTTC.

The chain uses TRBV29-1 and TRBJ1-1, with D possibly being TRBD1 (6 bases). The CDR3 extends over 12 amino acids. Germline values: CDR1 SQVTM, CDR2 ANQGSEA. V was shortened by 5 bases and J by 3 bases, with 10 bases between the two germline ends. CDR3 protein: CSVPGHDTEAFF. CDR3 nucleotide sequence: TGCAGCGTTCCGGGACATGACACTGAAGCTTTCTTT.

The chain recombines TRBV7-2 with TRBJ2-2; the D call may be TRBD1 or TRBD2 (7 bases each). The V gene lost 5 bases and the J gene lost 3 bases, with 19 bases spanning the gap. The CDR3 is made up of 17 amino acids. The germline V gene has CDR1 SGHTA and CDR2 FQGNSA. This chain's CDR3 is CASSKGQRGLYTGELFF. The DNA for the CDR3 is TGTGCCAGCAGCAAGGGACAGCGGGGCCTATACACCGGGGAGCTGTTTTTT.

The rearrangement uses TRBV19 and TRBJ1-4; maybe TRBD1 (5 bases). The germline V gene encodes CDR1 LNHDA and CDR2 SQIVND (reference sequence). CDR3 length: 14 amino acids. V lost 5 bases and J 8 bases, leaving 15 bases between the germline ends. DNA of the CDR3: TGTGCCAGTAGTCGGGACGGCGTCTCCGAAAAACTGTTTTTT. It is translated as CASSRDGVSEKLFF.

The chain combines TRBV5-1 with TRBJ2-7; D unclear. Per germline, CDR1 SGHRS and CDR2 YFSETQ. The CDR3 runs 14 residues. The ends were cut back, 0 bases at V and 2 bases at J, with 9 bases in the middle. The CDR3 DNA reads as TGCGCCAGCAGCTTGGGGCAGATAACCTACGAGCAGTACTTC. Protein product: CASSLGQITYEQYF.

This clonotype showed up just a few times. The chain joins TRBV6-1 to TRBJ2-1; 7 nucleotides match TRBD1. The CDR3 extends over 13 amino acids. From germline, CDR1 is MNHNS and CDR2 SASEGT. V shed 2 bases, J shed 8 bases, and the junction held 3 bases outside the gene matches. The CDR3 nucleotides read TGTGCCAGCAGTGAATACAGGGGCGATGAGCAGTTCTTC. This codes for CASSEYRGDEQFF.

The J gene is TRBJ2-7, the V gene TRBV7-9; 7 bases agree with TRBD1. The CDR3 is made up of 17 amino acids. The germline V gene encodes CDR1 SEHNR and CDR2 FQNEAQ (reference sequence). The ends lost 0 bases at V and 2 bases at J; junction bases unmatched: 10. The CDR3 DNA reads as TGTGCCAGCAGCTTAGCGCTAATGGGACAGAAAACCTACGAGCAGTACTTC. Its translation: CASSLALMGQKTYEQYF. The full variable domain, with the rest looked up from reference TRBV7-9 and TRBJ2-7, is DTGVSQNPRHKITKRGQNVTFRCDPISEHNRLYWYRQTLGQGPEFLTYFQNEAQLEKSRLLSDRFSAERPKGSFSTLEIQRTEQGDSAMYLCASSLALMGQKTYEQYFGPGTRLTVT.

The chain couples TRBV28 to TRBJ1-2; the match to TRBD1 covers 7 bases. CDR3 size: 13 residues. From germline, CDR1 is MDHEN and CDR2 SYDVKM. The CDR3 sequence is CALRSRGAYGYTF. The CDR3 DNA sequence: TGTGCTCTTCGCTCCAGGGGGGCCTATGGCTACACCTTC.

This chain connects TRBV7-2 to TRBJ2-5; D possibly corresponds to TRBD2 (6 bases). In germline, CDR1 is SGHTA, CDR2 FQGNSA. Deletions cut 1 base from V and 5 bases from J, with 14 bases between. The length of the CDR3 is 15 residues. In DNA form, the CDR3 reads TGTGCCAGCAGCTTAGTAGCCCGGGGGTCGGAGACCCAGTACTTC. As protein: CASSLVARGSETQYF. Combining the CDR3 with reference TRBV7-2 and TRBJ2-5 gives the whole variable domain GAGVSQSPSNKVTEKGKDVELRCDPISGHTALYWYRQSLGQGLEFLIYFQGNSAPDKSGLPSDRFSAERTGGSVSTLTIQRTQQEDSAVYLCASSLVARGSETQYFGPGTRLLVL.

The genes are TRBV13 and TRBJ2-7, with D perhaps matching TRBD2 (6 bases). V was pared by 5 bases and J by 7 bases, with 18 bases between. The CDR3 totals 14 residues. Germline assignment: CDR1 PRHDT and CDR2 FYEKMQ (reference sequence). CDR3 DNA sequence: TGTGCCAGCAGCCAATGGGACTTTCAAGGGGAGCAGTACTTC. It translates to CASSQWDFQGEQYF.

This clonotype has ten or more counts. The CDR3 DNA sequence: TGTGCCAGCAGGCCGGACAGGCCTCATCAGCCCCAGCATTTT. Amino acids: CASRPDRPHQPQHF. This rearrangement joins TRBV12-3 or TRBV12-4 to TRBJ1-5, with 7 bases aligning to TRBD1. The CDR3 totals 14 residues. The trim removed 6 bases at V and 5 bases at J, leaving 7 bases unmatched.

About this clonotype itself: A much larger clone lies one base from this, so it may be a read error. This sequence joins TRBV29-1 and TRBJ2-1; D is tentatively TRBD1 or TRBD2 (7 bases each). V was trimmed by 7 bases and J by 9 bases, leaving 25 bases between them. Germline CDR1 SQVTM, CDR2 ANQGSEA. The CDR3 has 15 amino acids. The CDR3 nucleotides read TGCAGCGCAACAGTTTCGGCACAGGGGAGGGGTGAGCAGTTCTTC. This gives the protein CSATVSAQGRGEQFF.

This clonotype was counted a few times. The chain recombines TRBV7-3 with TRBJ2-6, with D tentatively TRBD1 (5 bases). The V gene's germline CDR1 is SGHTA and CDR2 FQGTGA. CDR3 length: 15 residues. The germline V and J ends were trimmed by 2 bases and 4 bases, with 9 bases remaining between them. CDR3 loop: CASSLDSNGANVLTF. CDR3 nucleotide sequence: TGTGCCAGCAGCTTAGACAGTAACGGGGCCAACGTCCTGACTTTC.

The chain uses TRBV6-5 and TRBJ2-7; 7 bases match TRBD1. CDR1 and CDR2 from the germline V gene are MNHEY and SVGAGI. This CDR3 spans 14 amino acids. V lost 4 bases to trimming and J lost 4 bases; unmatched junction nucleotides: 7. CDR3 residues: CASSFPGQTYEQYF. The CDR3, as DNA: TGTGCCAGCAGTTTTCCGGGACAGACATACGAGCAGTACTTC.

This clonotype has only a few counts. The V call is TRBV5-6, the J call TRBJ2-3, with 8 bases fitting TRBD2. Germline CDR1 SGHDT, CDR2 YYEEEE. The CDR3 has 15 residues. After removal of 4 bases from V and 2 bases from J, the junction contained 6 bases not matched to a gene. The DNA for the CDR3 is TGTGCCAGCAGCCTCCGAGGACTAGCCACAGATACGCAGTATTTT. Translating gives CASSLRGLATDTQYF. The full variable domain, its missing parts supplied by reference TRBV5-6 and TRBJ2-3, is DAGVTQSPTHLIKTRGQQVTLRCSPKSGHDTVSWYQQALGQGPQFIFQYYEEEERQRGNFPDRFSGHQFPNYSSELNVNALLLGDSALYLCASSLRGLATDTQYFGPGTRLTVL.

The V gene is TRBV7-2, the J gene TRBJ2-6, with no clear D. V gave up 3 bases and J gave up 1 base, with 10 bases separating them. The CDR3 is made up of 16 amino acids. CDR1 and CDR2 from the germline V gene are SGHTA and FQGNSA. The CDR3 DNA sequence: TGTGCCAGCAGCTTGGCTTCAGGTTCTGGGGCCAACGTCCTGACTTTC. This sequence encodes CASSLASGSGANVLTF.